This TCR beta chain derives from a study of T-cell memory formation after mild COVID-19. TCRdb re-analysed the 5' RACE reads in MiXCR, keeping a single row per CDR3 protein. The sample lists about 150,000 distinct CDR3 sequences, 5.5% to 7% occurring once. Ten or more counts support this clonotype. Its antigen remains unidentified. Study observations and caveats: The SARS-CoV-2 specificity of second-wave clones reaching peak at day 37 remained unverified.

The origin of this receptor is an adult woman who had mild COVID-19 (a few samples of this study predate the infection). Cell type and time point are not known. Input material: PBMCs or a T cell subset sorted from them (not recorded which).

CDR3 sequence (DNA): TGTGCCAGCAGCTTAGACGGCCGCTCCTACAATGAGCAGTTCTTC. Encoded protein: CASSLDGRSYNEQFF. The chain employs TRBV7-9 and TRBJ2-1; D remains ambiguous. The CDR3 runs to 15 residues. Trimming left V 1 base short and J 0 bases short, with 7 bases between. CDR1 SEHNR and CDR2 FQNEAQ come from the germline V gene (reference sequence).